This TCR beta chain was retrieved from a study of cytomegalovirus exposure and HLA in healthy donors. Across the whole study: The Caucasian-associated ancestry cluster held over 65% of over 350 genotyped donors. Study-level points and caveats: Researchers reportedly found TCR beta sequences accurately predicted most subjects' HLA-A and HLA-B alleles. Later analysis suggested links between common viral pathogens and several top significant clusters. In a later analysis, a missense DCLRE1C variant was linked to TCR beta V- and J-gene trimming.

The PCR made use of 60 Vbeta and 13 Jbeta primers. Generated by immunoSEQ multiplex PCR, the TCRdb table keeps only in-frame clones and is missing some. The data show about 160,000 clones, with about 80% seen just once and 1.3% held by the top ten. CDR1 SGHRS and CDR2 YFSETQ come from the germline V gene. V lost 4 bases and J lost 2, with 6 bases in between. The CDR3 runs to 13 residues. A few counts support this clone. Its matching antigen is unknown. The receptor was derived from a woman in her 50s in good health and CMV-seronegative. V and J are TRBV5-1 and TRBJ2-2, with D unclear. Input material: PBMCs. CDR3 nucleotide sequence: TGCGCCAGCAGCAGCTCCAACACCGGGGAGCTGTTTTTT. This sequence encodes CASSSSNTGELFF.